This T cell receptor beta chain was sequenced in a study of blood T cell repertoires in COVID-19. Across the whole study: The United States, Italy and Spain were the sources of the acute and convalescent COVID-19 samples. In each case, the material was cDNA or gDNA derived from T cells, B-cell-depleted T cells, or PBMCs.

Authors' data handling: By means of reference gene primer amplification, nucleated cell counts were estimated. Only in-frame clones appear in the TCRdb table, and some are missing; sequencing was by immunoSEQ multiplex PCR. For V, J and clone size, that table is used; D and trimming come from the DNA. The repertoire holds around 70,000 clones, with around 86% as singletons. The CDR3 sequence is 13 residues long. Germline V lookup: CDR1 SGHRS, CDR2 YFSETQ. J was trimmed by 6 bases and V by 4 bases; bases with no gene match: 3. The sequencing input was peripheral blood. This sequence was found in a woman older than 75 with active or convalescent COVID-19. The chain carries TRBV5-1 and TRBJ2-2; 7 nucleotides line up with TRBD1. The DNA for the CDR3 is TGCGCCAGCAGCGGACAGGCCGCCGGGGAGCTGTTTTTT. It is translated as CASSGQAAGELFF.